These 20 T cell receptor beta chains originate from one sample sequenced in a study of technical replicates of blood from several donors. Sequenced by immunoSEQ multiplex PCR; TCRdb stores in-frame clones only, minus some. The profile shows approximately 51,000 clones, about 94% of them singletons. Sequenced sample: PBMCs. These receptors were taken from a human donor in good health. Some clones in this sample may be carry-over from other donors' samples.

The gene calls are TRBV4-3 and TRBJ2-1; TRBD1 agrees at 8 bases. CDR1 is LGHNA and CDR2 is YSLEER in the germline V gene. V lost 0 bases to trimming and J lost 6 bases; unmatched junction nucleotides: 10. The CDR3 length is 17 residues. This CDR3 reads CASSQDGGTGSSNEQFF. CDR3 in DNA: TGCGCCAGCAGCCAAGATGGAGGGACAGGTTCTTCCAATGAGCAGTTCTTC.

The gene calls are TRBV4-3 and TRBJ1-2; TRBD1 matches at 7 bases. The CDR3 runs to 16 residues. Germline values: CDR1 LGHNA, CDR2 YSLEER. Unmatched junction bases numbered 13, after V lost 1 base and J lost 8 bases. This CDR3 reads CASSQVGASRGQGYTF. The CDR3 DNA is TGCGCCAGCAGCCAAGTTGGGGCCAGTCGGGGACAGGGCTACACCTTC.

This clone was seen a single time. V gene TRBV6-6 combines with J gene TRBJ2-7; tentative D call: TRBD1 (6 bases). CDR3 length: 14 amino acids. Germline CDR1 is MNHNY and CDR2 is SVGAGI (reference sequence). Trimming removed 1 base from V and 6 bases from J, with 13 bases in between. CDR3 in DNA: TGTGCCAGCAGTTACTTAAGGTCAGGGGCCGAGCAGTACTTC. Protein: CASSYLRSGAEQYF.

This clone was detected a few times. This sequence joins TRBV6-5 and TRBJ2-7, with 8 bases identical to TRBD1. Germline V gene sequence: CDR1 MNHEY, CDR2 SVGAGI. CDR3 length equals 13 residues. After removal of 5 bases from V and 3 bases from J, the junction contained 3 bases not matched to a gene. The CDR3 sequence is CASSQGAYYEQYF. The CDR3 region has the DNA TGTGCCAGCAGTCAGGGGGCTTACTACGAGCAGTACTTC.

The rearrangement links TRBV5-6 to TRBJ1-1, with no clear D. The V gene's germline CDR1 is SGHDT and CDR2 YYEEEE. Trimming took off 3 bases at V and 0 bases at J, with 15 bases between the two ends. This CDR3 region has 16 residues. The CDR3 loop reads CASSSPGRPLNTEAFF. The CDR3 bases are TGTGCCAGCAGCTCCCCGGGGAGACCGCTGAACACTGAAGCTTTCTTT. Full variable domain (outside the CDR3, taken from reference TRBV5-6 and TRBJ1-1): DAGVTQSPTHLIKTRGQQVTLRCSPKSGHDTVSWYQQALGQGPQFIFQYYEEEERQRGNFPDRFSGHQFPNYSSELNVNALLLGDSALYLCASSSPGRPLNTEAFFGQGTRLTVV.

J is TRBJ2-7 and V is TRBV7-2; TRBD2 matches 11 bases. Germline CDR1 and CDR2: SGHTA and FQGNSA. V was pared by 2 bases and J by 6 bases, with 6 bases of the junction left unmatched. CDR3 length equals 15 residues. The CDR3 sequence is CASSLFIAGGLEQYF. CDR3 nucleotide sequence: TGTGCCAGCAGCTTATTCATAGCGGGGGGGCTCGAGCAGTACTTC. Full variable domain (rest looked up from reference TRBV7-2 and TRBJ2-7): GAGVSQSPSNKVTEKGKDVELRCDPISGHTALYWYRQSLGQGLEFLIYFQGNSAPDKSGLPSDRFSAERTGGSVSTLTIQRTQQEDSAVYLCASSLFIAGGLEQYFGPGTRLTVT.

The chain employs TRBV2 and TRBJ2-5, with 9 bases matching TRBD2. With V trimmed by 4 bases and J by 4 bases, 7 bases remained unmatched. This CDR3 contains 15 residues. From germline, CDR1 is SNHLY and CDR2 FYNNEI. The CDR3 DNA reads as TGTGCCAGCAGTGGGTATAGCGGGGGTCTAGAGACCCAGTACTTC. Its translation: CASSGYSGGLETQYF.

The chain uses TRBV6-1 and TRBJ2-1; D remains ambiguous. Per the germline V gene, CDR1 is MNHNS and CDR2 is SASEGT. There are 14 residues in the CDR3. V lost 10 bases and J 1 base, leaving 14 bases between the germline ends. The CDR3 coding sequence is TGTGCCATCGCCAGCGCCGGTTCCTACAATGAGCAGTTCTTC. Residues: CAIASAGSYNEQFF.

CDR3 in amino acids: CASSFTAPPLSYEQYF. The CDR3 bases are TGTGCCAGCAGCTTTACTGCGCCGCCCTTGTCCTACGAGCAGTACTTC. The chain couples TRBV11-2 to TRBJ2-7; D gene unclear. Germline loops: CDR1 SGHAT, CDR2 FQNNGV. V was shortened by 3 bases and J by 1 base, with 16 bases between the two germline ends. The CDR3 runs 16 residues.

The chain couples TRBV6-5 to TRBJ1-1; tentative D call: TRBD1 (5 bases). Trimming took 6 bases from V and 1 from J, leaving 9 bases between them. The length of the CDR3 is 13 residues. Per germline, CDR1 MNHEY and CDR2 SVGAGI. The chain's CDR3 is CASSLGGNTEAFF. CDR3 bases: TGTGCCAGCAGCCTCGGGGGGAACACTGAAGCTTTCTTT.

The genes are TRBV5-4 and TRBJ2-3; TRBD2 aligns across 14 bases. Germline CDR1 and CDR2: SGHNT and YYREEE (reference sequence). J was trimmed by 7 bases and V by 3 bases; bases with no gene match: 4. This CDR3 contains 15 residues. DNA of the CDR3: TGTGCCAGCAGCTGGGGACTAGCGGGAGAGAATACGCAGTATTTT. Residues: CASSWGLAGENTQYF.

This rearrangement joins TRBV5-4 to TRBJ1-3; no clear D gene. The CDR3 contains 14 residues. With 4 bases removed from V and 2 bases from J, the gap between germline ends came to 10 bases. Germline V CDR1 and CDR2: SGHNT, YYREEE (reference sequence). CDR3 sequence reads: CASSTAGTGNTIYF. The CDR3 region has the DNA TGTGCCAGCAGCACGGCGGGAACTGGAAACACCATATATTTT.

The rearrangement joins TRBV7-9 to TRBJ1-4, with 7 positions matching TRBD1. Looked up from germline, CDR1 is SEHNR and CDR2 is FQNEAQ (reference sequence). This CDR3 spans 14 amino acids. With 5 bases clipped from V and 4 bases from J, the junction kept 4 bases outside the gene matches. CDR3 loop: CASSPGQINEKLFF. Written as DNA, the CDR3 is TGTGCCAGCAGCCCGGGACAGATTAATGAAAAACTGTTTTTT. Full variable domain (outside the CDR3, taken from reference TRBV7-9 and TRBJ1-4): DTGVSQNPRHKITKRGQNVTFRCDPISEHNRLYWYRQTLGQGPEFLTYFQNEAQLEKSRLLSDRFSAERPKGSFSTLEIQRTEQGDSAMYLCASSPGQINEKLFFGSGTQLSVL.

This chain joins TRBV7-3 and TRBJ2-1; 7 bases line up with TRBD2. Per germline, CDR1 SGHTA and CDR2 FQGTGA. The CDR3 spans 16 residues. After removal of 1 base from V and 4 bases from J, the junction contained 7 bases not matched to a gene. This chain's CDR3 is CASSLNLGLTYNEQFF. In DNA, the CDR3 is TGTGCCAGCAGCTTAAATTTGGGACTAACTTACAATGAGCAGTTCTTC.

The J gene is TRBJ2-2, the V gene TRBV21-1; the table assigns TRBD2, which was not confirmed against the DNA. TRBV21-1 is recorded as a pseudogene. This CDR3 has 16 amino acids. CDR3 nucleotides: TGTGCCAGCAGCAAAGTTGGGACTGGGGAGACCGGGGAGCTGTTTTTT. Amino acids: CASSKVGTGETGELFF.

This chain's CDR3 is CASSAGGPQETQYF. In nucleotides, the CDR3 is TGTGCCAGCAGCGCGGGGGGCCCCCAGGAGACCCAGTACTTC. This sequence joins TRBV5-4 and TRBJ2-5; 8 bases match TRBD2. With 4 bases clipped from V and 5 bases from J, the junction kept 7 bases outside the gene matches. The germline gives CDR1 SGHNT, CDR2 YYREEE (reference sequence). The CDR3 sequence is 14 residues long. Supplemented by reference TRBV5-4 and TRBJ2-5, the full variable domain reads ETGVTQSPTHLIKTRGQQVTLRCSSQSGHNTVSWYQQALGQGPQFIFQYYREEENGRGNFPPRFSGLQFPNYSSELNVNALELDDSALYLCASSAGGPQETQYFGPGTRLLVL.

The chain combines TRBV5-1 with TRBJ2-7, with 7 bases aligning to TRBD2. CDR1 and CDR2 from the germline V gene are SGHRS and YFSETQ. This CDR3 comprises 16 residues. With 0 bases clipped from V and 0 bases from J, the junction kept 6 bases outside the gene matches. CDR3 coding DNA: TGCGCCAGCAGCTTGGATTGGGAGGGCCTCTCCTACGAGCAGTACTTC. Translation gives CASSLDWEGLSYEQYF.

The rearrangement uses TRBV5-5 and TRBJ1-5; TRBD1 is a possible D gene (5 bases). This CDR3 comprises 16 residues. Per the germline V gene, CDR1 is SGHKS and CDR2 is YYEKEE (reference sequence). The V and J ends lost 2 bases and 2 bases respectively, with 14 bases between them. This CDR3 is CASSFLGGFGNQPQHF. DNA of the CDR3: TGTGCCAGCAGCTTCTTGGGGGGATTTGGCAATCAGCCCCAGCATTTT.

The V gene is TRBV5-1, the J gene TRBJ2-7, with TRBD1 identical over 10 bases. V shed 4 bases, J shed 3 bases, and the junction held 7 bases outside the gene matches. Germline V gene lookup returns CDR1 SGHRS and CDR2 YFSETQ. The CDR3 contains 15 residues. The CDR3 loop is CASSPRDRGLYEQYF. DNA for the CDR3: TGCGCCAGCAGCCCCCGGGACAGGGGTCTCTACGAGCAGTACTTC.

The V call is TRBV7-9, the J call TRBJ1-1; D call uncertain. V dropped 0 bases and J dropped 5 bases, with 13 bases sitting between them. The germline V gene encodes CDR1 SEHNR and CDR2 FQNEAQ (reference sequence). The CDR3 loop spans 15 amino acids. Written as DNA, the CDR3 is TGTGCCAGCAGCTTAGCGGTGGGAGGATCGACTGAAGCTTTCTTT. Translating gives CASSLAVGGSTEAFF. Full variable domain (missing parts from reference TRBV7-9 and TRBJ1-1): DTGVSQNPRHKITKRGQNVTFRCDPISEHNRLYWYRQTLGQGPEFLTYFQNEAQLEKSRLLSDRFSAERPKGSFSTLEIQRTEQGDSAMYLCASSLAVGGSTEAFFGQGTRLTVV.